Listed below are T cell receptor beta chains from one sample, sequenced in a study of T cell repertoires in aging, cancer and after chemotherapy. Using its own MiXCR run on the multiplex PCR reads, TCRdb lists one record per CDR3 protein. The sample shows about 1,600 distinct CDR3 sequences, 20% to 25% of them seen only once. Specimen: blood. These receptors originate from a human donor with a solid tumor. The CDR3 runs from the conserved cysteine through the conserved F or W. The D gene is left open where the match is weak. Clone size appears in some rows only: once, few, many, or a class for an expanded clone.

J gene | V gene | clone size | D gene | CDR3 length | CDR3 DNA | CDR3 protein
TRBJ1-2 | TRBV7-2 | large | TRBD1 | 13 | TGTGCCAGCAGCATCGGGACAGGGCGCGGCTACACCTTC | CASSIGTGRGYTF
TRBJ1-2 | TRBV5-1 | medium-sized | TRBD1 | 13 | TGCGCCAGCAGCATAACAGGGGACTATGGCTACACCTTC | CASSITGDYGYTF
TRBJ1-2 | TRBV5-6 | large | TRBD1 | 14 | TGTGCCAGCAGCCTGGGACAGGTTGACTATGGCTACACCTTC | CASSLGQVDYGYTF
TRBJ2-7 | TRBV14 | medium-sized | . | 16 | TGTGCCAGCAGCCAAGATCGAAGAAGGGGCGGTTACGAGCAGTACTTC | CASSQDRRRGGYEQYF
TRBJ1-2 | TRBV12-5 | few | TRBD1 | 17 | TGTGCTAGTGGTTTGGTATCCCCGGACCAGGGGGTGGAGGGCTACACCTTC | CASGLVSPDQGVEGYTF
TRBJ1-2 | TRBV20-1 | medium-sized | . | 14 | TGCAGTGCTAGAGAGCGGCAGGGCCTCTATGGCTACACCTTC | CSARERQGLYGYTF
TRBJ2-5 | TRBV6-6 | medium-sized | TRBD2 | 18 | TGTGCCAGCAGTTACTCGGCTAGCGGACCTAACACCCAAGAGACCCAGTACTTC | CASSYSASGPNTQETQYF
TRBJ2-5 | TRBV10-2 | medium-sized | . | 13 | TGCGCCAGCAGGGGGGCGGCTCAAGAGACCCAGTACTTC | CASRGAAQETQYF
TRBJ2-7 | TRBV18 | medium-sized | TRBD1 | 14 | TGTGCCAGCTCACCAGGGACAGGCGGTCGCGAGCAGTACTTC | CASSPGTGGREQYF
TRBJ2-3 | TRBV19 | . | . | 20 | TGTGCCAGTAGTTCCCCCCAAGCGGCATTATACCTGGGTAGCACAGATACGCAGTATTTT | CASSSPQAALYLGSTDTQYF
TRBJ1-2 | TRBV19 | large | TRBD1 | 14 | TGTGCCAGTATCAGGGACAGGGAATCCTATGGCTACACCTTC | CASIRDRESYGYTF
TRBJ2-6 | TRBV4-2 | medium-sized | . | 18 | TGTGCCAGCAGCCAGGCGACAGAAACAAGCTCTGGGGCCAACGTCCTGACTTTC | CASSQATETSSGANVLTF
TRBJ2-7 | TRBV28 | medium-sized | . | 16 | TGTGCCAGCAGACGAGAGACCGGGACATACATACGCGAGCAGTACTTC | CASRRETGTYIREQYF
TRBJ2-1 | TRBV30 | large | TRBD2 | 14 | TGTGCCTGGAGGACTAGCAGATACTACAATGAGCAGTTCTTC | CAWRTSRYYNEQFF
TRBJ2-7 | TRBV2 | . | . | 13 | TGTGCCAGCAGGAGGACACTTACCTACGAGCAGTACTTC | CASRRTLTYEQYF
TRBJ1-5 | TRBV6-1 | medium-sized | . | 16 | TGTGCCAGCAGTGAATTAGGTGGGGGCGCGGGTCAGCCCCAGCATTTT | CASSELGGGAGQPQHF
TRBJ2-7 | TRBV2 | . | TRBD1 | 13 | TGTGCCAGCAGGGACGACAGGGCCTACGAGCAGTACTTC | CASRDDRAYEQYF
TRBJ2-7 | TRBV19 | large | . | 15 | TGTGCCAGTAGTACTCAGGACGCGTACTCCTACGAGCAGTACTTC | CASSTQDAYSYEQYF
TRBJ2-5 | TRBV19 | few | . | 13 | TGTGCCAGTAGTATCGGTCGGGTAGAGACCCAGTACTTC | CASSIGRVETQYF
TRBJ1-1 | TRBV12-3/TRBV12-4 | medium-sized | . | 13 | TGTGCCAGCAGTGGGCAGTTGAACACTGAAGCTTTCTTT | CASSGQLNTEAFF
TRBJ2-3 | TRBV6-6 | . | TRBD1 | 15 | TGTGCCAGCAGTTACTCGGTTAACAGGGGAGATACGCAGTATTTT | CASSYSVNRGDTQYF
TRBJ2-2 | TRBV6-4 | medium-sized | . | 13 | TGTGCCAGCAGTGCGGGGAACACCGGGGAGCTGTTTTTT | CASSAGNTGELFF
TRBJ1-2 | TRBV12-5 | medium-sized | . | 12 | TGTGCTAGTGGTTTGGTTCGACAGGGCTACACCTTC | CASGLVRQGYTF
TRBJ1-2 | TRBV19 | large | . | 15 | TGTGCCAGTAGGTCCGTAGTTGGGGCGGACTATGGCTACACCTTC | CASRSVVGADYGYTF
TRBJ2-1 | TRBV12-5 | . | . | 11 | TGTGCCGGGGACCGGTACAATGAGCAGTTCTTC | CAGDRYNEQFF
TRBJ1-1 | TRBV5-8 | medium-sized | . | 15 | TGTGCCAGCAGCTTGGGCTGGGGGGTGTCGACTGAAGCTTTCTTT | CASSLGWGVSTEAFF
TRBJ1-2 | TRBV12-3/TRBV12-4 | medium-sized | . | 12 | TGTGCCAGCAGTCTTGAGGATACCGGCTACACCTTC | CASSLEDTGYTF
TRBJ2-7 | TRBV20-1 | medium-sized | . | 13 | TGCAGTGCCGCCCGACCGGCGGACTACGAGCAGTACTTC | CSAARPADYEQYF
TRBJ2-2 | TRBV19 | large | . | 13 | TGTGCCAGTATTAGCGTGGGTAGTGGGGAGCTGTTTTTT | CASISVGSGELFF
TRBJ1-6 | TRBV6-4 | medium-sized | . | 14 | TGTGCCAGCAGTGTACGGGGCCATAATTCACCCCTCCACTTT | CASSVRGHNSPLHF
TRBJ1-2 | TRBV20-1 | medium-sized | TRBD1 | 13 | TGCAGTGCTAGAGGAGGGACAGATTATGGCTACACCTTC | CSARGGTDYGYTF
TRBJ2-4 | TRBV12-3/TRBV12-4 | few | . | 18 | TGTGCCAGCAGTTTTCCCGGGGTAGATTCTTTAGCCAAAAACATTCAGTACTTC | CASSFPGVDSLAKNIQYF
TRBJ1-1 | TRBV9 | medium-sized | . | 12 | TGTGCCAGCACCTCTCGGAGAGGGGAAGCTTTCTTT | CASTSRRGEAFF
TRBJ1-1 | TRBV20-1 | . | . | 14 | TGCAGTGCTAGAGAGTACGAATTTAACACTGAAGCTTTCTTT | CSAREYEFNTEAFF
TRBJ2-3 | TRBV10-3 | medium-sized | TRBD2 | 15 | TGTGCCATCAGTGTCGAGCGGGGGGGCGCAGATACGCAGTATTTT | CAISVERGGADTQYF
TRBJ1-5 | TRBV27 | medium-sized | TRBD1 | 14 | TGTGCCAGCAGTGACCCGGGACAGGGTCAGCCCCAGCATTTT | CASSDPGQGQPQHF
TRBJ1-3 | TRBV20-1 | medium-sized | . | 14 | TGCAGTGTCAGAAGTGGGGGTTCCGGAAACACCATATATTTT | CSVRSGGSGNTIYF